These T cell receptor beta chains were read from a single sample in a study of regulatory T cells in long-lasting Graves disease. Using its own MiXCR run on the multiplex PCR reads, TCRdb lists one record per CDR3 protein. This sample has hundreds of thousands of distinct CDR3 sequences, with over 15% found just once. These data were likewise used in another study, on T cells in Graves' hyperthyroidism and ophthalmopathy.

The sample here was peripheral blood mononuclear cells (PBMCs), taken at new diagnosis, from a patient treated with antithyroid drugs. Receptors originate from a woman in her 30s with Graves disease. Both conserved end residues are part of each CDR3. The D gene is left open where the match is weak. Only part of the rows carry a size: once, few, many, or a class if the clone is expanded.

size,J,V,D,DNA,CDR3
.,TRBJ2-7,TRBV27,TRBD2,TGTGCCAGCAGTTGGTGGACTAGCGGGAGTTACGAGCAGTACTTC,CASSWWTSGSYEQYF
.,TRBJ1-1,TRBV5-1,.,TGCGCCAGCAGCTTGGCCACAGGGCTCGTCAGCACTGAAGCTTTCTTT,CASSLATGLVSTEAFF
.,TRBJ1-1,TRBV6-2/TRBV6-3,.,TGTGCCAGCAGTTACTCGAGAGCGAACACTGAAGCTTTCTTT,CASSYSRANTEAFF
few,TRBJ1-2,TRBV18,.,TGTGCCAGCTCACCTTCCACCGGGTCCGCCTTCTATGGCTACACCTTC,CASSPSTGSAFYGYTF
many,TRBJ2-7,TRBV20-1,.,TGCAGTGGGGTACTGGGCGGTTCCTACGAGCAGTACTTC,CSGVLGGSYEQYF
many,TRBJ1-5,TRBV20-1,.,TGCAGTGCTAGAGACCGGAGCCTAGATAGCAATCAGCCCCAGCATTTT,CSARDRSLDSNQPQHF
many,TRBJ2-1,TRBV3-1,TRBD2,TGTGCCAGCAGCCCAGGGCCAGCGGGAGTAGATGAGCAGTTCTTC,CASSPGPAGVDEQFF
many,TRBJ2-5,TRBV5-8,.,TGTGCCAGCAGCTTTAGGACAGGGACGGGACTAGCCTTGGAGACCCAGTACTTC,CASSFRTGTGLALETQYF
many,TRBJ2-3,TRBV20-1,.,TGCAGTGCTACCCCTTACGACAGCACAGATACGCAGTATTTT,CSATPYDSTDTQYF
many,TRBJ2-1,TRBV13,TRBD2,TGTGCCAGCAGCTTAACGGGAGGGGGCTACAATGAGCAGTTCTTC,CASSLTGGGYNEQFF
many,TRBJ2-1,TRBV11-2,.,TGTGCCAGCAGCTTAGATCCAAGGGATGAGCAGTTCTTC,CASSLDPRDEQFF
many,TRBJ2-4,TRBV20-1,.,TGCAGTGCTTCTCGACGGGGAATTGGAAACATTCAGTACTTC,CSASRRGIGNIQYF
many,TRBJ2-7,TRBV7-6,TRBD1,TGTGCCAGCAGCGCCGGGACAGGGAAAGGCGAGCAGTACTTC,CASSAGTGKGEQYF
many,TRBJ2-1,TRBV20-1,TRBD2,TGCAGTGCCTACCCTTCGGGACTAGCTTCTAGGGGCGAGCAGTTCTTC,CSAYPSGLASRGEQFF
.,TRBJ2-5,TRBV5-6,.,TGTGCCAGCAGCTTGTTACTAGCTGAGACCCAGTACTTC,CASSLLLAETQYF
.,TRBJ2-3,TRBV9,TRBD1,TGTGCCAGCAGCCCACGTCGGGACAGAATAGATACGCAGTATTTT,CASSPRRDRIDTQYF
few,TRBJ1-1,TRBV27,.,TGTGCCAGCAGTTTAACGTTAGGGGCTCCGAACACTGAAGCTTTCTTT,CASSLTLGAPNTEAFF
many,TRBJ2-7,TRBV29-1,.,TGCAGCGTTAGGCGGGATGGGAGCTCCTACGAGCAGTACTTC,CSVRRDGSSYEQYF
many,TRBJ2-7,TRBV2,TRBD1,TGTGCCAGCAGTGCACAGGGGAGCGAGCAGTACTTC,CASSAQGSEQYF
few,TRBJ2-2,TRBV19,TRBD2,TGTGCCAGTACCGAACTATTCGGGGGGAAGAACACCGGGGAGCTGTTTTTT,CASTELFGGKNTGELFF
few,TRBJ2-3,TRBV4-3,TRBD2,TGCGCCAGCAGCCCAAAAGCGGGACTAGCGGGAGAGATTAGCACAGATACGCAGTATTTT,CASSPKAGLAGEISTDTQYF
.,TRBJ1-2,TRBV29-1,.,TGCAGCGTTGTTCGGGCGGGGAGCTATGGCTACACCTTC,CSVVRAGSYGYTF
many,TRBJ2-7,TRBV5-1,TRBD2,TGCGCCAGCTACCGGGGGGGGGAACCCTACGAGCAGTACTTC,CASYRGGEPYEQYF
few,TRBJ1-5,TRBV10-3,TRBD1,TGTGCCATCAGTGAGTCAGAGACAGGGTATCAGCCCCAGCATTTT,CAISESETGYQPQHF
many,TRBJ2-1,TRBV20-1,.,TGCAGTGCGAGACGACTTAATCAGTTCGACAATGAGCAGTTCTTC,CSARRLNQFDNEQFF
many,TRBJ2-3,TRBV18,TRBD1,TGTGCCAGCTCACCAAAGGGACAGGACCCAGATACGCAGTATTTT,CASSPKGQDPDTQYF
.,TRBJ2-6,TRBV19,.,TGTGCCAGTACCCCCCTACGCTCTGGGGCCAACGTCCTGACTTTC,CASTPLRSGANVLTF
few,TRBJ1-2,TRBV7-9,.,TGTGCCAGCAGCCTGTTGGGATTTTCATATGGCTACACCTTC,CASSLLGFSYGYTF
.,TRBJ2-3,TRBV29-1,.,TGCAGCGTTGAACCCCCTCACAGTCACACAGATACGCAGTATTTT,CSVEPPHSHTDTQYF
many,TRBJ2-1,TRBV20-1,TRBD2,TGCAGTGCTAGAGATTGGGTGGGACTAGCGGGTACCGCGGAAAGCAGTGAGCAGTTCTTC,CSARDWVGLAGTAESSEQFF
many,TRBJ2-1,TRBV18,.,TGTGCCAGCTCACCCGCGACCAGCGGCCCCAAGTACAATGAGCAGTTCTTC,CASSPATSGPKYNEQFF
few,TRBJ2-7,TRBV27,.,TGTGCCAGCAGTTTTGCGCGGGATCTCTCCTACGAGCAGTACTTC,CASSFARDLSYEQYF
many,TRBJ1-5,TRBV7-2,.,TGTGCCAGCAGCCCCCGTTGGGGACAGCCCCAGCATTTT,CASSPRWGQPQHF
many,TRBJ2-5,TRBV18,TRBD2,TGTGCCAGCTCACCACCCATGGGCGGGGGAGCACTCCAAGAGACCCAGTACTTC,CASSPPMGGGALQETQYF
many,TRBJ2-7,TRBV7-2,.,TGTGCCAGCAGCTCCCAGGGGGGCGGCGAGCAGTACTTC,CASSSQGGGEQYF
many,TRBJ2-7,TRBV24-1,TRBD1,TGTGCCACCAGTGATCCCGGGACAGGAACCTACGAGCAGTACTTC,CATSDPGTGTYEQYF
.,TRBJ2-1,TRBV4-1,.,TGCGCCAGCAGCCGGCTAGAGGGGGTAAATGAGCAGTTCTTC,CASSRLEGVNEQFF
many,TRBJ1-1,TRBV29-1,.,TGCAGCGTTGCTTCCCCCAAGCCACAAAGACACCAGTTGAACACTGAAGCTTTCTTT,CSVASPKPQRHQLNTEAFF
many,TRBJ1-1,TRBV12-3/TRBV12-4,TRBD1,TGTGCCAGCAGCGCATCGACAGGGCTCACTGAAGCTTTCTTT,CASSASTGLTEAFF
.,TRBJ2-3,TRBV9,.,TGTGCCAGCAGCCGATGGAGGGGAAGCACAGATACGCATTATTTT,CASSRWRGSTDTHYF
many,TRBJ1-2,TRBV5-1,.,TGCGCCAGCAGCTCCACGGCCGCTGGTGACTATGGCTACACCTTC,CASSSTAAGDYGYTF
.,TRBJ2-7,TRBV28,.,TGTGCCAGCACCCGGGGAAGGGATTACGAGCAGTACTTC,CASTRGRDYEQYF
.,TRBJ2-1,TRBV2,.,TGTGCCAGCAGTGAAGAGTCGGACAATGAGCAGTTCTTC,CASSEESDNEQFF
many,TRBJ1-4,TRBV3-1,.,TGTGCCAGCAGTAAGGTGGGGGAAAAACTGTTTTTT,CASSKVGEKLFF
many,TRBJ2-7,TRBV12-3/TRBV12-4,.,TGTGCCAGCAGACGAGGGTCCGCCTTTCTAAAGTACTTC,CASRRGSAFLKYF
few,TRBJ2-4,TRBV20-1,.,TGCAGTGCTAGAGACGGACTGAAGAAAAACATTCAGTGCTTC,CSARDGLKKNIQCF
.,TRBJ2-7,TRBV3-1,TRBD1,TGTGCCAGCAGCCAAACCGGGACAGGGAACCCCTACGAGCAGTACTTC,CASSQTGTGNPYEQYF
few,TRBJ2-2,TRBV6-2/TRBV6-3,TRBD2,TGTGCCAGCAGTTACTCGACTAGCGGGAGCACCGGGGAGCTGTTTTTT,CASSYSTSGSTGELFF
many,TRBJ2-7,TRBV9,TRBD2,TGTGCCAGCAGCGTAGCGGGACTAGCGGACGAGCAGTACTTC,CASSVAGLADEQYF
many,TRBJ1-6,TRBV30,TRBD1,TGTGCCTGGAGACCCCGGGACAGGGAGTCGGCACCCCTCCACTTT,CAWRPRDRESAPLHF
many,TRBJ2-7,TRBV12-3/TRBV12-4,TRBD2,TGTGCCAGCAGCCACCTTGGACTAGCGGGTTACGAGCAGTACTTC,CASSHLGLAGYEQYF
many,TRBJ1-4,TRBV2,.,TGTGCCAGCAGCTATGGACAGATTAATGAAAAACTGTTTTTT,CASSYGQINEKLFF
few,TRBJ2-3,TRBV7-9,.,TGTGCCAGCAGCCCCCCGGGACGGAGCACAGATACGCAGTATTTT,CASSPPGRSTDTQYF
many,TRBJ2-2,TRBV12-3/TRBV12-4,TRBD1,TGTGCCGTCCGGGACAGGAACACCGGGGAGCTGTTTTTT,CAVRDRNTGELFF